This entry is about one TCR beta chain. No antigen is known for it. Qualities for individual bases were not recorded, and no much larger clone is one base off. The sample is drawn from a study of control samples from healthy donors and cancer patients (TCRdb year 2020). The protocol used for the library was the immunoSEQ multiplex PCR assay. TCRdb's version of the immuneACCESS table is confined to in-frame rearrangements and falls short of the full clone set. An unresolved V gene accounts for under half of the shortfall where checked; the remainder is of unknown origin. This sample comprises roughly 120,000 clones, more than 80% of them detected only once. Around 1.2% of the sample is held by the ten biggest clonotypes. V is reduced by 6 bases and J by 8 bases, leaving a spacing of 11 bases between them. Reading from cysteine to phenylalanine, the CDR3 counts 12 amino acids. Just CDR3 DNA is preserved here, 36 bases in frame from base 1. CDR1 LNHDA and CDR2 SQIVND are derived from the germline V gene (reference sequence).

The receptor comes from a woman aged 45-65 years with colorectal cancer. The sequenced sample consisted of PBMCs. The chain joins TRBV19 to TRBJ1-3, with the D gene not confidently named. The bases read TGTGCCAGTAGCCCGATTGAAGACACCATATATTTT. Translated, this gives CASSPIEDTIYF.